These 6 T cell receptor beta chains were all obtained from the same sample, sequenced in a study of blood T cell repertoires in COVID-19. TCRdb's copy holds only in-frame clones and misses some; the assay was immunoSEQ multiplex PCR. The sample shows fewer than 250,000 clones, 84% of them seen only once. The sequenced sample consisted of peripheral blood. Receptor source: a woman in her forties or fifties with active or convalescent COVID-19.

The chain has TRBV2 and TRBJ1-5; D not certain. The CDR3 spans 13 residues. Germline V gene lookup returns CDR1 SNHLY and CDR2 FYNNEI. Deletions cut 7 bases from V and 4 bases from J, with 11 bases between. The CDR3 protein is CASTVGANQPQHF. CDR3 coding DNA: TGTGCCAGCACGGTCGGAGCTAATCAGCCCCAGCATTTT. The entire variable domain, with the rest obtained from reference TRBV2 and TRBJ1-5, is as follows: EPEVTQTPSHQVTQMGQEVILRCVPISNHLYFYWYRQILGQKVEFLVSFYNNEISEKSEIFDDQFSVERPDGSNFTLKIRSTKLEDSAMYFCASTVGANQPQHFGDGTRLSIL.

This chain joins TRBV2 and TRBJ2-7; 8 bases agree with TRBD2. The CDR3 totals 15 residues. V was pared by 5 bases and J by 0 bases, with 6 bases of the junction left unmatched. Germline CDR1 is SNHLY and CDR2 is FYNNEI. CDR3 sequence: CASSLSGDHSYEQYF. The CDR3 bases are TGTGCCAGCAGTCTTAGCGGGGATCACTCCTACGAGCAGTACTTC.

This clone was observed many times. The chain is built from TRBV24-1 and TRBJ2-3, with 7 bases fitting TRBD1. The germline V gene encodes CDR1 KGHDR and CDR2 SFDVKD. CDR3 length: 16 amino acids. Trimming took 4 bases from V and 0 from J; bases not matched to a gene: 6. The CDR3 sequence is CATSDSDRASTDTQYF. For the CDR3, the DNA is TGTGCCACCAGTGACTCTGACAGGGCTAGCACAGATACGCAGTATTTT.

This sequence joins TRBV3-1 (or the pseudogene TRBV3-2) and TRBJ1-2; 9 nucleotides agree with TRBD1. J was trimmed by 8 bases and V by 5 bases; bases with no gene match: 9. The length of the CDR3 is 14 residues. Germline V CDR1 and CDR2: LGHDT, YNNKEL (reference sequence). The CDR3 spells CASSFRDRVGGYTF. The CDR3 region has the DNA TGTGCCAGCAGCTTCCGGGACAGGGTTGGCGGCTACACCTTC.

The V and J genes are TRBV18 and TRBJ2-2; possibly TRBD1 for D (6 bases). The CDR3 runs to 15 residues. Germline CDR1 KGHSH, CDR2 LQKENI. Trimming took 3 bases from V and 0 from J, leaving 8 bases between them. CDR3 nucleotides: TGTGCCAGCTCACCTACAGGGCCGAACACCGGGGAGCTGTTTTTT. It is translated as CASSPTGPNTGELFF.

The chain has TRBV9 and TRBJ1-4; D gene uncertain. V lost 4 bases to trimming and J lost 5 bases, with 15 bases between them. The germline V gene encodes CDR1 SGDLS and CDR2 YYNGEE. The length of the CDR3 is 15 residues. CDR3 in DNA: TGTGCCAGCAGCTTTACCCCCGGTGCCAATGAAAAACTGTTTTTT. Amino acids: CASSFTPGANEKLFF. Combining the CDR3 with reference TRBV9 and TRBJ1-4 gives the whole variable domain DSGVTQTPKHLITATGQRVTLRCSPRSGDLSVYWYQQSLDQGLQFLIQYYNGEERAKGNILERFSAQQFPDLHSELNLSSLELGDSALYFCASSFTPGANEKLFFGSGTQLSVL.